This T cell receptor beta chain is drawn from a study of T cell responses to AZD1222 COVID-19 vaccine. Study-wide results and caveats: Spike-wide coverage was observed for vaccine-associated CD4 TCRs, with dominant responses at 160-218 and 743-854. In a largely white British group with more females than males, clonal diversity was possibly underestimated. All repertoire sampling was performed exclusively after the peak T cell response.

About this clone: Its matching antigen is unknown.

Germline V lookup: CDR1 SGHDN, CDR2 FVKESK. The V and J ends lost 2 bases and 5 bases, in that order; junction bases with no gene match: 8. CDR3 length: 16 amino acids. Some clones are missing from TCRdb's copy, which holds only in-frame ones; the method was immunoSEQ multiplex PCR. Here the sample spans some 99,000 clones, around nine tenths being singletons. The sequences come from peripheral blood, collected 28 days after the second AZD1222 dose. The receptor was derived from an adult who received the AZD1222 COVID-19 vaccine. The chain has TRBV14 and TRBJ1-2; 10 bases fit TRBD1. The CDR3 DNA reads TGTGCCAGCAGCCAAATTATACCGGGACAGGGGTATGGCTACACCTTC. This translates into CASSQIIPGQGYGYTF.